This T cell receptor (beta chain) stems from a study of blood T cell repertoires in COVID-19. Study at large: The United States, Italy and Spain provided the acute and convalescent COVID-19 samples. PBMCs, B-cell-depleted T cells, or T cells were the source of the cDNA or gDNA that made up the material.

CDR1 and CDR2 from the germline V gene are SGHVS and FQNEAQ. The CDR3 is 15 amino acids. V trimming: 4 bases; J trimming: 0 bases; junction bases outside the gene matches: 4. As handled by the study authors: Scientists estimated how many nucleated cells there were by amplifying reference gene primers. Clones were sequenced by immunoSEQ multiplex PCR, and TCRdb holds only the in-frame ones, with some missing. V, J and clone size were drawn from that table, and D and trimming were deduced from the DNA. The table includes 25,000 to 30,000 clones, around 90% detected once. The TCR originated in a human donor in a cohort sampled during active COVID-19. The chain is built from TRBV7-8 and TRBJ2-3, with TRBD2 identical over 7 bases. The material sequenced was peripheral blood. The CDR3 DNA is TGTGCCAGCAGCTCAGGGACTACCAGCACAGATACGCAGTATTTT. This encodes CASSSGTTSTDTQYF.